This T cell receptor beta chain was identified in a study of T cells after yellow fever vaccination. This clonotype was counted only a few times. MiXCR, run by TCRdb on the 5' RACE reads, gives a single entry per CDR3 protein. The sample lists hundreds of thousands of distinct CDR3 sequences, around an eighth occurring once. This sample comprised PBMCs, obtained on the day of the yellow fever booster vaccination. This receptor was identified in a young man who received the YFV17D yellow fever vaccine.

CDR3 nucleotide sequence: TGTGCCAGCAGCCAAGACCCACAGGCGTCCTACGAGCAGTACTTC. It is translated as CASSQDPQASYEQYF. The chain uses TRBV3-1 and TRBJ2-7; weak D call: TRBD1 (5 bases). Germline values: CDR1 LGHDT, CDR2 YNNKEL (reference sequence). V shed 0 bases and J shed 1 base, with 10 bases lying between them. CDR3 size: 15 residues.